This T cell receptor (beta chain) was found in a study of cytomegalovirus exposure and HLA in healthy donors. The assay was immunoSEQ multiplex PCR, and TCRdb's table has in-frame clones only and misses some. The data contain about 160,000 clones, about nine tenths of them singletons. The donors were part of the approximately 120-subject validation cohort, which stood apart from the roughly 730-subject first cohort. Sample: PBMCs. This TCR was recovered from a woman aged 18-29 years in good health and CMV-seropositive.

The CDR3 loop is CAGQGRNTEAFF. CDR3 nucleotides: TGTGCCGGACAGGGCCGGAACACTGAAGCTTTCTTT. The V call is TRBV6-1, the J call TRBJ1-1, with 8 bases matching TRBD1. Germline trimming cut 11 bases from V and 1 base from J; bases unmatched to any gene: 3. The length of the CDR3 is 12 residues. Germline V lookup: CDR1 MNHNS, CDR2 SASEGT.